A selection of T cell receptor beta chains follows, all from one sample in a study of metastatic and nonmetastatic thyroid tumors. TCRdb ran MiXCR on the PCR reads. The sample lists roughly 5,900 clones, under 30% occurring once. Sequencing was performed on adjacent normal tissue. The origin of the receptors is a male donor with papillary thyroid cancer or a benign thyroid nodule (not recorded which). Some clones in this sample may be carry-over from other donors' samples. CDR3s leave out the opening cysteine and the closing phenylalanine or tryptophan. Size values are once, few and many counts, or a class for expanded clones, and some rows have none.

j_call clone_size cdr3_length v_call cdr3_aa
TRBJ2-5 few 12 TRBV2 ASSGTGGGETQY
TRBJ2-4 - 9 TRBV2 ASSPENIQY
TRBJ2-1 - 13 TRBV20-1 SARVKGQAYNEQF
TRBJ2-3 - 14 TRBV5-1 ASSARLAGGRDTQY
TRBJ2-7 - 13 TRBV20-1 SASSPDGSSYEQY
TRBJ1-2 - 11 TRBV28 ASSPLHRAGYT
TRBJ2-2 medium-sized 11 TRBV2 ASSRDSLGELF
TRBJ2-7 - 13 TRBV27 ASSLHPTGGDEQY
TRBJ2-2 many 13 TRBV19 ASSMRLAVTGELF
TRBJ1-2 few 12 TRBV7-6 ASSLDPGGSGYT
TRBJ1-5 - 13 TRBV13 ASSLRGFGDQPQH
TRBJ2-2 medium-sized 13 TRBV15 ATSRDRGRYGELF
TRBJ2-5 - 12 TRBV28 ASSFSGGWETQY
TRBJ2-7 few 12 TRBV6-5 ASSYSLTGGEQY
TRBJ2-6 - 15 TRBV6-1 ASGSLQGNSGANVLT
TRBJ2-1 medium-sized 12 TRBV6-5 ASSYPGSYNEQF
TRBJ1-5 - 15 TRBV2 ASSAPQEIDSNQPQH
TRBJ2-2 - 11 TRBV20-1 SARDTNTGELF
TRBJ2-7 medium-sized 10 TRBV5-1 ASSWDHGEQY
TRBJ2-1 medium-sized 11 TRBV28 ASSLGTSGEQF
TRBJ2-1 few 13 TRBV20-1 SAPKIQGALKVQF
TRBJ1-5 few 11 TRBV28 ASSFGLKHPQH
TRBJ2-3 few 13 TRBV19 ASRGTSGTTDTQY
TRBJ2-7 few 11 TRBV6-1 ASSVDSFYEQY